This TCR beta chain is drawn from a study of CD8+ T cells in alopecia areata. Notes on the study in general: Because of a solitary nonresponder, the connection of baseline CD8+ expansion to response stays uncertain. The study found tofacitinib significantly decreased scalp clonality and expanded CD8+ clones among the top 100.

The sequencing template was cDNA reverse transcribed from extracted RNA. Produced via immunoSEQ multiplex PCR; TCRdb's table is partial and in-frame only. The sample has 190,000 or so clones; more than 55% are singletons. There are a few counts of this clone. Its antigen is not identified. Documented treatment: oral pan-JAK inhibitor, 5-10 mg twice daily. The trim removed 6 bases at V and 3 bases at J, leaving 6 bases unmatched. The CDR3 is 17 residues long. Germline V gene sequence: CDR1 MNHEY, CDR2 SMNVEV (reference sequence). Sequencing used CD4+ T cells sorted from blood, obtained at week 4, from a patient treated with tofacitinib. The sequence derives from a human donor with alopecia areata. The chain carries TRBV27 and TRBJ2-6, with 12 bases identical to TRBD1. The CDR3 is CASRPGQGAFGANVLTF. The CDR3, as DNA: TGTGCCAGCAGGCCGGGACAGGGGGCGTTTGGGGCCAACGTCCTGACTTTC.